A selection of T cell receptor beta chains follows, all from one sample in a study of cytomegalovirus exposure and HLA in healthy donors. Sequencing used immunoSEQ multiplex PCR; TCRdb keeps in-frame clones, though not all of them. The sample totals about 130,000 clones; its top ten clones hold approximately 1.5%. Sequencing was done on a sample of PBMCs. Receptors were obtained from a woman aged 40 to 50 in good health and CMV-seronegative. CDR3s include the opening cysteine and the closing phenylalanine or tryptophan. The D gene is left open where the match is weak.

V gene	J gene	D gene	CDR3 protein	CDR3 DNA
TRBV2	TRBJ1-5	NA	CASSEQGQGHQPQHF	TGTGCCAGCAGTGAACAGGGGCAGGGGCATCAGCCCCAGCATTTT
TRBV28	TRBJ1-4	NA	CASSLYLGATNEKLFF	TGTGCCAGCAGTTTATACCTCGGGGCAACTAATGAAAAACTGTTTTTT
TRBV15	TRBJ1-4	NA	CATSSKTGGNEKLFF	TGTGCCACCAGCAGCAAGACAGGCGGTAATGAAAAACTGTTTTTT
TRBV7-8	TRBJ2-7	NA	CASSLNFGRVGQGYEQYF	TGTGCCAGCAGCTTAAATTTTGGAAGGGTCGGACAAGGGTACGAGCAGTACTTC
TRBV7-2	TRBJ2-1	NA	CASSLLPDNEQFF	TGTGCCAGCAGCTTACTCCCGGACAATGAGCAGTTCTTC
TRBV11-2	TRBJ1-5	NA	CASSWGGGHGPQHF	TGTGCCAGCAGCTGGGGAGGCGGACACGGGCCCCAGCATTTT
TRBV6-5	TRBJ1-3	NA	CASSYSSYYGNTIYF	TGTGCCAGCAGTTACTCTTCTTATTATGGAAACACCATATATTTT
TRBV11-2	TRBJ2-7	NA	CASSLDPQGHEQYF	TGTGCCAGCAGCTTAGACCCCCAGGGCCACGAGCAGTACTTC
TRBV5-1	TRBJ1-4	NA	CASSFDSRENEKLFF	TGCGCCAGCAGCTTCGATAGTCGGGAAAATGAAAAACTGTTTTTT
TRBV5-1	TRBJ1-1	TRBD1	CASSLGEGGPGTEAFF	TGCGCCAGCAGCTTGGGAGAAGGGGGCCCTGGGACTGAAGCTTTCTTT
TRBV7-9	TRBJ2-5	NA	CASTLFLHFQETQYF	TGTGCCAGCACCCTGTTCCTCCACTTTCAAGAGACCCAGTACTTC
TRBV11-1	TRBJ2-1	TRBD1	CASSLRGPGYEQFF	TGTGCCAGCAGCCTAAGGGGGCCCGGCTATGAGCAGTTCTTC
TRBV5-5	TRBJ2-7	NA	CASSPGSSYEQYF	TGTGCCAGCAGCCCCGGGTCTTCCTACGAGCAGTACTTC
TRBV11-3	TRBJ1-6	NA	CASSSPDSGGSGTPLHF	TGTGCCAGCAGCTCGCCCGATTCGGGGGGTTCGGGGACACCCCTCCACTTT
TRBV9	TRBJ2-2	TRBD2	CASSVALANGELFF	TGTGCCAGCAGCGTAGCACTAGCGAACGGGGAGCTGTTTTTT
TRBV4-2	TRBJ1-2	TRBD1	CASSQDLRDSLFYGYTF	TGTGCCAGCAGCCAAGATCTTAGGGACAGCCTATTCTATGGCTACACCTTC
TRBV7-3	TRBJ2-1	TRBD1	CASSLGQYNEQFF	TGTGCCAGCAGCTTGGGACAGTACAATGAGCAGTTCTTC
TRBV6-6	TRBJ1-1	NA	CASVEITEAFF	TGTGCCAGCGTAGAGATAACTGAAGCTTTCTTT
TRBV4-3	TRBJ2-2	NA	CASSQLDTGELFF	TGCGCCAGCAGCCAACTTGACACCGGGGAGCTGTTTTTT
TRBV7-9	TRBJ1-1	NA	CASSPPGVDTEAFF	TGTGCCAGCAGCCCGCCAGGGGTTGACACTGAAGCTTTCTTT
TRBV9	TRBJ2-1	TRBD1	CASSPQTGGPTWFF	TGTGCCAGCAGCCCACAGACAGGGGGTCCTACCTGGTTCTTC
TRBV15	TRBJ1-5	NA	CATSRDLLGTSNQPQHF	TGTGCCACCAGCAGAGATCTCTTAGGGACAAGCAATCAGCCCCAGCATTTT
TRBV7-9	TRBJ2-3	TRBD2	CASSLGTSGSTDTQYF	TGTGCCAGCAGCTTAGGGACTAGCGGGAGCACAGATACGCAGTATTTT
TRBV10-3	TRBJ2-5	TRBD1	CAISEFLTGGMETQYF	TGTGCCATCAGTGAGTTCCTGACAGGGGGCATGGAGACCCAGTACTTC
TRBV7-9	TRBJ2-6	NA	CASSFRDGVKSGANVLTF	TGTGCCAGCAGCTTCCGAGACGGAGTAAAGTCTGGGGCCAACGTCCTGACTTTC
TRBV2	TRBJ2-3	TRBD2	CASPPGGRATDTQYF	TGTGCCAGCCCCCCCGGCGGGAGGGCCACAGATACGCAGTATTTT
TRBV28	TRBJ2-7	TRBD1	CASRKNQGAYEQYF	TGTGCCAGCAGAAAAAACCAGGGGGCCTACGAGCAGTACTTC
TRBV7-9	TRBJ2-1	NA	CASSTGLLGNEQFF	TGTGCCAGCAGCACCGGACTCCTTGGGAATGAGCAGTTCTTC
TRBV7-8	TRBJ2-7	TRBD1	CASSLALQGTSYEQYF	TGTGCCAGCAGCTTAGCTTTACAGGGGACCTCCTACGAGCAGTACTTC
TRBV28	TRBJ1-2	NA	CASSEGDYGYTF	TGTGCCAGCAGTGAGGGTGACTATGGCTACACCTTC
TRBV5-1	TRBJ1-3	NA	CASSLQELGNTIYF	TGCGCCAGCAGCTTACAGGAGCTTGGAAACACCATATATTTT
TRBV18	TRBJ2-3	NA	CASSPLPGASAVPSTDTQYF	TGTGCCAGCTCACCACTGCCAGGGGCTTCCGCAGTTCCTAGCACAGATACGCAGTATTTT
TRBV10-3	TRBJ1-1	NA	CAISPHASSGVETFF	TGTGCCATCAGCCCGCATGCCTCCTCAGGGGTTGAGACTTTCTTT
TRBV19	TRBJ1-4	TRBD1	CASSMGDRGNEKLFF	TGTGCCAGTAGTATGGGGGACAGGGGGAATGAAAAACTGTTTTTT
TRBV29-1	TRBJ1-1	TRBD1	CSTSGQGHAEAFF	TGCAGCACCTCGGGACAGGGGCACGCTGAAGCTTTCTTT
TRBV25-1	TRBJ2-1	NA	CASSESGGNYNEQFF	TGTGCCAGCAGTGAATCTGGGGGGAACTACAATGAGCAGTTCTTC
TRBV28	TRBJ1-2	NA	CASIQSGLYYGYTF	TGTGCCAGCATTCAATCAGGTCTTTACTATGGCTACACCTTC